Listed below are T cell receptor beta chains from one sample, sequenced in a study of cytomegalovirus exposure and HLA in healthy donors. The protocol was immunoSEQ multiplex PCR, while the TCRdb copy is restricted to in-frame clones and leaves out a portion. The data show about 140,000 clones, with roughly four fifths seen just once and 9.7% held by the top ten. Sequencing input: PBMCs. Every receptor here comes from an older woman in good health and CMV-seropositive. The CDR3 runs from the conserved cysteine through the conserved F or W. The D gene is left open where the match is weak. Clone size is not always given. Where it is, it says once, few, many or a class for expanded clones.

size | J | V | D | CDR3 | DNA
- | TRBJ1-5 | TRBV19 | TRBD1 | CASSTQGARNQPQHF | TGTGCCAGTAGTACGCAGGGGGCGCGCAATCAGCCCCAGCATTTT
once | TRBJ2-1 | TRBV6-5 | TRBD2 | CASSRGTSQINEQFF | TGTGCCAGCAGCCGGGGGACTAGCCAAATTAATGAGCAGTTCTTC
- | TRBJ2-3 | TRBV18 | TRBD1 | CASSPGQGTDTQYF | TGTGCCAGCTCTCCGGGACAGGGCACAGATACGCAGTATTTT
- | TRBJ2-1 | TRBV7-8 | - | CASSRQNSYNEQFF | TGTGCCAGCAGCCGACAAAACTCCTACAATGAGCAGTTCTTC
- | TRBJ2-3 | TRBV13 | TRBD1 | CASSKRTGFTSTDTQYF | TGTGCCAGCAGCAAACGGACAGGGTTCACTAGCACAGATACGCAGTATTTT
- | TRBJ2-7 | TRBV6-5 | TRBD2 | CASRFVAGDNEQYF | TGTGCCAGCCGCTTCGTTGCGGGAGACAACGAGCAGTACTTC
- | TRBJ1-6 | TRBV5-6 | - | CASSLGGSPLHF | TGTGCCAGCAGCTTGGGAGGTTCACCCCTCCACTTT
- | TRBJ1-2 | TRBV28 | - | CASTRSRNYGYTF | TGTGCCAGCACCAGGTCGAGAAACTATGGCTACACCTTC
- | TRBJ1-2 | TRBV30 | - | CAWTLLGTGGYTF | TGTGCCTGGACCCTGCTCGGAACGGGGGGCTACACCTTC
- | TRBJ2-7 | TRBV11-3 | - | CASSLPLSYEQYF | TGTGCCAGCAGCTTACCCCTATCCTACGAGCAGTACTTC
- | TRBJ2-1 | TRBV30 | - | CAWSVGVAPGEAYNEQFF | TGTGCCTGGAGTGTAGGGGTCGCTCCGGGAGAAGCTTACAATGAGCAGTTCTTC
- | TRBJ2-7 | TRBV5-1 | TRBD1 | CASSSTGGLEQYF | TGCGCCAGCAGCTCTACAGGGGGCCTCGAGCAGTACTTC
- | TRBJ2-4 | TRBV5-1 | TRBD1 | CASSDQGAGNIQYF | TGCGCCAGCAGCGACCAGGGGGCTGGAAACATTCAGTACTTC